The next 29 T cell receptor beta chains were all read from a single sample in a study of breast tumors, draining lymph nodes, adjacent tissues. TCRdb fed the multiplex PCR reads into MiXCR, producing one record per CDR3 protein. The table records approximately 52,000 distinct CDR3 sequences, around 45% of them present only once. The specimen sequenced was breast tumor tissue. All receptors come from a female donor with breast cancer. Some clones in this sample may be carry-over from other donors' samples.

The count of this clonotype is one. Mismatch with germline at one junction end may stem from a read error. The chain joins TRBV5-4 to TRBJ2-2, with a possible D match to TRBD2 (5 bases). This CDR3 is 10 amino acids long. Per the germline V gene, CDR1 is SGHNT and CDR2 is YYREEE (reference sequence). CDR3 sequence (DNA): TGTGCCAGCAGCTTGGGGGAGCCGTTTTTT. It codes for CASSLGEPFF. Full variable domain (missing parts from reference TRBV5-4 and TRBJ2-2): ETGVTQSPTHLIKTRGQQVTLRCSSQSGHNTVSWYQQALGQGPQFIFQYYREEENGRGNFPPRFSGLQFPNYSSELNVNALELDDSALYLCASSLGEPFFGEGSRLTVL.

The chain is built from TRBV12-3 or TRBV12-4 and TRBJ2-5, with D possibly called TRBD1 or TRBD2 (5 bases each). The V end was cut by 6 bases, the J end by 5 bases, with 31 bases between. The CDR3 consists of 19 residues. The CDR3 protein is CASSNIGASLGGVGETQYF. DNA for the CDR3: TGTGCCAGCAGCAACATCGGCGCAAGCCTTGGGGGAGTGGGGGAGACCCAGTACTTC.

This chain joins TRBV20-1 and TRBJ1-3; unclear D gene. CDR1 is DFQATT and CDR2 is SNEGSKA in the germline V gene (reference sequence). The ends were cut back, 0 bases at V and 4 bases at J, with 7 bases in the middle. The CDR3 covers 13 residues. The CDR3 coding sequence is TGCAGTGCTAGAGATGTGGGGGGAAACACCATATATTTT. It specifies CSARDVGGNTIYF.

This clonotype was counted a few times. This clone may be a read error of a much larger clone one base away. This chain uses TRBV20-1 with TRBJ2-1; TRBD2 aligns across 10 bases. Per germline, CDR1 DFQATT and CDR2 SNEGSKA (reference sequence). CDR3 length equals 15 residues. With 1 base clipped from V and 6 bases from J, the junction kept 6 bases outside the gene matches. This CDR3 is CSARGGAGGTNEQFF. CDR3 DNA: TGCAGTGCTAGAGGGGGAGCGGGAGGGACCAATGAGCAGTTCTTC.

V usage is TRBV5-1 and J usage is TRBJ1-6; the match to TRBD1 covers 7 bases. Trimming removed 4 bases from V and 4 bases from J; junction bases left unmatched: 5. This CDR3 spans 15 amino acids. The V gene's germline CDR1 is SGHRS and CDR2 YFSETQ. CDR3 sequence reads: CASSTGTDYNSPLHF. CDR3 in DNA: TGCGCCAGCAGCACGGGGACAGATTATAATTCACCCCTCCACTTT.

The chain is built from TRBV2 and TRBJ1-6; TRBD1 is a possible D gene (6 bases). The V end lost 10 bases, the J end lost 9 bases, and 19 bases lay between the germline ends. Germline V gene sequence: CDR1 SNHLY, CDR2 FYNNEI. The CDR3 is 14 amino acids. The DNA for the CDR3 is TGTGCCACGGGTCCTCTACAGGGAGGTTCACCCCTCCACTTT. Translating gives CATGPLQGGSPLHF.

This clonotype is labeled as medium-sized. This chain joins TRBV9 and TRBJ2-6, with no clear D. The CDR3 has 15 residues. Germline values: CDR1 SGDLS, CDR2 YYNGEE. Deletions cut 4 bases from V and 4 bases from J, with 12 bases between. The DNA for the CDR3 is TGTGCCAGCAGCACCACAAGCTCCGGGGCCAACGTCCTGACTTTC. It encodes CASSTTSSGANVLTF.

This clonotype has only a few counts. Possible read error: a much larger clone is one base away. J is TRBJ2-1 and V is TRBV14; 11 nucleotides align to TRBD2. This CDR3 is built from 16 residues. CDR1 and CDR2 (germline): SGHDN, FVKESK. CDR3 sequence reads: CASSQGLAGFYNAQFF. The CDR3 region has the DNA TGTGCCAGCAGCCAAGGACTAGCGGGATTTTACAATGCGCAGTTCTTC. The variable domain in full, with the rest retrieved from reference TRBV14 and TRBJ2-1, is EAGVTQFPSHSVIEKGQTVTLRCDPISGHDNLYWYRRVMGKEIKFLLHFVKESKQDESGMPNNRFLAERTGGTYSTLKVQPAELEDSGVYFCASSQGLAGFYNAQFFGPGTRLTVL.

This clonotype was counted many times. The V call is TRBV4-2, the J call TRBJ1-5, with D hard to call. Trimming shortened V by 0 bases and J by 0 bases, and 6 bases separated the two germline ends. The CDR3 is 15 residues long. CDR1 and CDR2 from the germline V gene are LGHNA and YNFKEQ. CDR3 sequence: CASSQDSASNQPQHF. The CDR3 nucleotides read TGTGCCAGCAGCCAAGATTCGGCTAGCAATCAGCCCCAGCATTTT.

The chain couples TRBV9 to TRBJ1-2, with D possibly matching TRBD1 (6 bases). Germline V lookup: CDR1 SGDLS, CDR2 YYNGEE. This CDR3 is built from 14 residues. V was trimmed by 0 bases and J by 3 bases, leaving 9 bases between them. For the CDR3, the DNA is TGTGCCAGCAGCGTAGGACAGGCTCACTATGGCTACACCTTC. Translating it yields CASSVGQAHYGYTF. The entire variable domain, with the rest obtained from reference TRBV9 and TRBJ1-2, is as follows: DSGVTQTPKHLITATGQRVTLRCSPRSGDLSVYWYQQSLDQGLQFLIQYYNGEERAKGNILERFSAQQFPDLHSELNLSSLELGDSALYFCASSVGQAHYGYTFGSGTRLTVV.

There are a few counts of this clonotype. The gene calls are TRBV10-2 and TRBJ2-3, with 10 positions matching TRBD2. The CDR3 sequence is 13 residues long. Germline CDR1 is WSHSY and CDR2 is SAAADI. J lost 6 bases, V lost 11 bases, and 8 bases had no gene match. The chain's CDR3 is CAVGLAGVDTQYF. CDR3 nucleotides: TGCGCCGTTGGCCTAGCGGGAGTTGATACGCAGTATTTT.

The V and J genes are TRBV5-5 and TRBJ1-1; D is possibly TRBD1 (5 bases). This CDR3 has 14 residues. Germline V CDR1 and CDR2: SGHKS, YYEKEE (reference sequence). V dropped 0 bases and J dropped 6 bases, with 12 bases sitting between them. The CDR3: CASSLVNQGAEAFF. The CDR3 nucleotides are TGTGCCAGCAGCTTGGTCAACCAAGGGGCTGAAGCTTTCTTT.

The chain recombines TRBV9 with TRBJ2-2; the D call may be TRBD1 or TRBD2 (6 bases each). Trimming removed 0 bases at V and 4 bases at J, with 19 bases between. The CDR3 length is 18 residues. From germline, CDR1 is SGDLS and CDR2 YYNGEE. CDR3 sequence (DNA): TGTGCCAGCAGCGTAGGGCTTTTCGGGGGCCAAGCCACCGGGGAGCTGTTTTTT. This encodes CASSVGLFGGQATGELFF.

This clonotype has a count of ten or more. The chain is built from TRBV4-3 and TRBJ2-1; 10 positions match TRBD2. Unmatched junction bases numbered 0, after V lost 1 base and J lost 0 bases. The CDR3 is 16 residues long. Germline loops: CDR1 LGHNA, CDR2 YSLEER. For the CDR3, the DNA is TGCGCCAGCAGCCAAGTAGCGGGGGGCTCCTACAATGAGCAGTTCTTC. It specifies CASSQVAGGSYNEQFF.

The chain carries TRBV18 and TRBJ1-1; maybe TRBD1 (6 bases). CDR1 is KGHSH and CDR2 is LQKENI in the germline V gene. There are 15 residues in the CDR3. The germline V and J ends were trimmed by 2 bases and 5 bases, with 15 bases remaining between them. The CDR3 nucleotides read TGTGCCAGCTCACCAGAACAGGGTGATTGGACTGAAGCTTTCTTT. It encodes CASSPEQGDWTEAFF.

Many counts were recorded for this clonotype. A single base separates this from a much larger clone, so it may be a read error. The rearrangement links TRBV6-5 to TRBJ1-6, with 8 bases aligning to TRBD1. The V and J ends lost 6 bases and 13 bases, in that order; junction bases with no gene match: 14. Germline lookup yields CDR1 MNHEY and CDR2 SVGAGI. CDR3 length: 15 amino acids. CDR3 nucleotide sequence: TGTGCCAGCAGGCCCCAGGGGGCAGGGGTTTCGCCCCTCCACTTT. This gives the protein CASRPQGAGVSPLHF.

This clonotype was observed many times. CDR3 coding DNA: TGTGCCAGCAGCTTAAGCTCGGCAGGGGGCTTAGCCTGGGGTACCACAGATACGCAGTATTTT. Protein product: CASSLSSAGGLAWGTTDTQYF. The chain employs TRBV7-9 and TRBJ2-3; TRBD1 aligns across 8 bases. The CDR3 has 21 residues. The V gene end was trimmed by 2 bases and the J gene end by 2 bases; junction bases not matched to a gene: 21. The germline CDR1 and CDR2 sequences are SEHNR and FQNEAQ (reference sequence).

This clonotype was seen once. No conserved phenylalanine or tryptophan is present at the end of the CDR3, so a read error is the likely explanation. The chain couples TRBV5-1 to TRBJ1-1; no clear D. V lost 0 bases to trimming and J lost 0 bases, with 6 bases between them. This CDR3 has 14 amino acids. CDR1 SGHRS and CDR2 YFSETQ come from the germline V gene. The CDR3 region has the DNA TGCGCCAGCAGCTTGGAACATATGAACACTGAAGCTTTCTGT. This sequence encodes CASSLEHMNTEAFC.

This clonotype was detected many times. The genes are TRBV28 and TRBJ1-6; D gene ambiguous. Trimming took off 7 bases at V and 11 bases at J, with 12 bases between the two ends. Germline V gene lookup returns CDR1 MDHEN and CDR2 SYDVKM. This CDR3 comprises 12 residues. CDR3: CASKPGVPPLHF. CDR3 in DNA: TGTGCCAGCAAACCCGGGGTTCCACCCCTCCACTTT.

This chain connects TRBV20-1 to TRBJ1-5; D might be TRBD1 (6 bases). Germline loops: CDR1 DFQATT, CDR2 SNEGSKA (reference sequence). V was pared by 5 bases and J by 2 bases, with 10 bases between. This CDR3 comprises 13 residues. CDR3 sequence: CSARRQGNQPQHF. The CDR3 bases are TGCAGTGCTCGTAGACAGGGCAATCAGCCCCAGCATTTT.

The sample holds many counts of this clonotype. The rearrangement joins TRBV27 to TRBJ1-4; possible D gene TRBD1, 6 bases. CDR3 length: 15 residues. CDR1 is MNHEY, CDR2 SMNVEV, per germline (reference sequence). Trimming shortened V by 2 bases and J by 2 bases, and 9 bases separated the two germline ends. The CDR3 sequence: CASSLRDRTNEKLFF. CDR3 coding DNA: TGTGCCAGCAGTTTACGTGACAGGACTAATGAAAAACTGTTTTTT.

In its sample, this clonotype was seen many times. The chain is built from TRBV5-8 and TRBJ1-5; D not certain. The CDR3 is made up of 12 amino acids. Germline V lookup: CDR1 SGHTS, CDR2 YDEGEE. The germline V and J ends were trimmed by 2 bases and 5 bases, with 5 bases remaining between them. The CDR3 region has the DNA TGTGCCAGCAGCTTCATAGATCAGCCCCAGCATTTT. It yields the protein CASSFIDQPQHF. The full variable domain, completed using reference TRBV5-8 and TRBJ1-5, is EAGVTQSPTHLIKTRGQQATLRCSPISGHTSVYWYQQALGLGLQFLLWYDEGEERNRGNFPPRFSGRQFPNYSSELNVNALELEDSALYLCASSFIDQPQHFGDGTRLSIL.

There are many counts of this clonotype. The CDR3 loop is CASSLNRNSGNTIYF. CDR3 nucleotides: TGTGCCAGCAGCTTAAACAGAAACTCTGGAAACACCATATATTTT. This chain links TRBV11-2 with TRBJ1-3; unclear D gene. V was cut by 2 bases and J by 0 bases, with 8 bases left in between. CDR3 length: 15 residues. From germline, CDR1 is SGHAT and CDR2 FQNNGV.

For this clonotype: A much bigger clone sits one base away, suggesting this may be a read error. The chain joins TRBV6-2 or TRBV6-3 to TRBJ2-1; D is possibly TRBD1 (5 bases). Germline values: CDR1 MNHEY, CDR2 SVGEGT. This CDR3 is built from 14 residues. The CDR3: CASSDSDSYNERFF. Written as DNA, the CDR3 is TGTGCCAGCAGTGACAGTGACTCCTACAATGAGCGGTTCTTC.

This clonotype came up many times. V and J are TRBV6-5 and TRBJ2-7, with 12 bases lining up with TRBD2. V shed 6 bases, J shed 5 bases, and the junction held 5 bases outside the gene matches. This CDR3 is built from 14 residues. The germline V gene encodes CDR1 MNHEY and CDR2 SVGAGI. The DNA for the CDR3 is TGTGCCAGCAGACCGACTAGCGGGAGTCACGAGCAGTACTTC. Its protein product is CASRPTSGSHEQYF.

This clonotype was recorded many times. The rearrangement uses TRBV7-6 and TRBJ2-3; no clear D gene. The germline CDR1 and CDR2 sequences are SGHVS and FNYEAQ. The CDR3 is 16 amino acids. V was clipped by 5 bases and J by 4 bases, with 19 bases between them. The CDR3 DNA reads TGTGCCAGCAGCCCGACGGCCGGATCCCCTTCAGATACGCAGTATTTT. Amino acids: CASSPTAGSPSDTQYF. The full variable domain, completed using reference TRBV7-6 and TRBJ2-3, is GAGVSQSPRYKVTKRGQDVALRCDPISGHVSLYWYRQALGQGPEFLTYFNYEAQQDKSGLPNDRFSAERPEGSISTLTIQRTEQRDSAMYRCASSPTAGSPSDTQYFGPGTRLTVL.

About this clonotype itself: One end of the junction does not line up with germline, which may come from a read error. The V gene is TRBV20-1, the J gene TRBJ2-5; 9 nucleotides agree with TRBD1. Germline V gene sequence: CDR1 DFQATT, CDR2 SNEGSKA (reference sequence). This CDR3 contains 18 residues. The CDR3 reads CSASRDRDKLAPQGTQYF. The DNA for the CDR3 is TGCAGTGCTTCCCGGGACAGGGATAAACTAGCGCCTCAAGGGACCCAGTACTTC.

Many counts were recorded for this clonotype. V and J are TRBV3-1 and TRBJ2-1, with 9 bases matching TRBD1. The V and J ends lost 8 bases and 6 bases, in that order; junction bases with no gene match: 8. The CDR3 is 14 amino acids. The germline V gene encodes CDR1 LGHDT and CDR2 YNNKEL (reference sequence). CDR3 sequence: CASALDRGLNEQFF. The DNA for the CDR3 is TGTGCCAGCGCTCTGGACAGGGGCCTCAATGAGCAGTTCTTC.

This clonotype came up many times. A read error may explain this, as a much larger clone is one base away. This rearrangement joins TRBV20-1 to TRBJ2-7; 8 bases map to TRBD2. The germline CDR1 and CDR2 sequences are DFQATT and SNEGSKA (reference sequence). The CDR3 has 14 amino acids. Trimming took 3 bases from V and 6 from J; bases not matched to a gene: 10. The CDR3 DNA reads TGCAGTGCTAGTTTTGCGGGAGGAGCCTCCGAGCAGTACTTC. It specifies CSASFAGGASEQYF.